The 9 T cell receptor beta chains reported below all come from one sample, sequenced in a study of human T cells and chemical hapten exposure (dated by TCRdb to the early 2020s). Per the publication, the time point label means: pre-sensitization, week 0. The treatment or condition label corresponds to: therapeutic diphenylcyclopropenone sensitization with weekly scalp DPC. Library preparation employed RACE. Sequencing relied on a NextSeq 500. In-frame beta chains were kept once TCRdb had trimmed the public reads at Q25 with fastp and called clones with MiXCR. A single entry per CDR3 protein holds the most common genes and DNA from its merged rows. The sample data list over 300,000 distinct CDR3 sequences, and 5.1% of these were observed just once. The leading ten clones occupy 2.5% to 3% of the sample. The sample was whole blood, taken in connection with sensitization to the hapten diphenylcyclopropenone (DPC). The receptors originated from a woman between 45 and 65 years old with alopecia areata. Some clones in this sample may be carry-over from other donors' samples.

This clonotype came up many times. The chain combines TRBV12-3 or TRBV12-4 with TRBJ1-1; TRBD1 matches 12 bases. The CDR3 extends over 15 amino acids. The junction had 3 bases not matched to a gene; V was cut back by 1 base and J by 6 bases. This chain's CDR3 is CASSLGGTGGPEAFF. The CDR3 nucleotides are TGTGCCAGCAGTTTAGGCGGGACAGGGGGCCCTGAAGCTTTCTTT.

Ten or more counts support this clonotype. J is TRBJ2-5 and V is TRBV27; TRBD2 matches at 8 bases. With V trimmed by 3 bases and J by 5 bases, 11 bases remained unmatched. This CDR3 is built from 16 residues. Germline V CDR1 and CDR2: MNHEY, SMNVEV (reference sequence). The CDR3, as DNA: TGTGCCAGCAGTTTCGACTCTAGCGGGCAGGGGGAGACCCAGTACTTC. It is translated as CASSFDSSGQGETQYF.

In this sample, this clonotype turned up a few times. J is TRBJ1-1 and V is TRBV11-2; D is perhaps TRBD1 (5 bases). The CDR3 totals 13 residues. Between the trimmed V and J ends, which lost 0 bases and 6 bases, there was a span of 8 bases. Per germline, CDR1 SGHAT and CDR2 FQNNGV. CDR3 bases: TGTGCCAGCAGCTTAGATTGGGGGGCTGAAGCTTTCTTT. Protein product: CASSLDWGAEAFF. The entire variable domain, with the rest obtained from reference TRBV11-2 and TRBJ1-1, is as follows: EAGVAQSPRYKIIEKRQSVAFWCNPISGHATLYWYQQILGQGPKLLIQFQNNGVVDDSQLPKDRFSAERLKGVDSTLKIQPAKLEDSAVYLCASSLDWGAEAFFGQGTRLTVV.

The CDR3 nucleotides read TGTGCCAGCAGTTTTTTAAGGGTCCCCTTGGTTGACTACAATGAGCAGTTCTTC. Residues: CASSFLRVPLVDYNEQFF. The chain couples TRBV28 to TRBJ2-1; no firm D call. The CDR3 runs to 18 residues. CDR1 MDHEN and CDR2 SYDVKM come from the germline V gene. The ends were cut back, 3 bases at V and 3 bases at J, with 21 bases in the middle.

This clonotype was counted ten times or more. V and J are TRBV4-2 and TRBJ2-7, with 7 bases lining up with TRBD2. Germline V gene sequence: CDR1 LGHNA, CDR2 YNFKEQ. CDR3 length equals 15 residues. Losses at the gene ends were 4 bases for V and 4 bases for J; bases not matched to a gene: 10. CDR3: CASSPPGAGRYEQYF. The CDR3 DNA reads TGTGCCAGCAGCCCCCCTGGAGCGGGAAGGTACGAGCAGTACTTC.

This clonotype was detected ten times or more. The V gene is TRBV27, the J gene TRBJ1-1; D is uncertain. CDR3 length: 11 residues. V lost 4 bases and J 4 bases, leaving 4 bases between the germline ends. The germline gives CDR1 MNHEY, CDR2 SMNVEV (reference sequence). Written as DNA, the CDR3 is TGTGCCAGCAGTTCCGGCACTGAAGCTTTCTTT. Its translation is CASSSGTEAFF.

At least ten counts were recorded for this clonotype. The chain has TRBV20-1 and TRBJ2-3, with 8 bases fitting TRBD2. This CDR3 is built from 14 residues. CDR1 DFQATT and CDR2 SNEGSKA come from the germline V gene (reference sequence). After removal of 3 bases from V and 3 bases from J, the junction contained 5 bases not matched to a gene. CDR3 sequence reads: CSASRGRPTDTQYF. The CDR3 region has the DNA TGCAGTGCTAGCCGCGGGAGGCCGACAGATACGCAGTATTTT.

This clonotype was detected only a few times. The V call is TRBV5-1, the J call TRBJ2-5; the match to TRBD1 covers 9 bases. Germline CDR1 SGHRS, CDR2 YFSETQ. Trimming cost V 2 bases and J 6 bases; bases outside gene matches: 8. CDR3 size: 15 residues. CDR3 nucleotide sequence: TGCGCCAGCAGCTTCTCGTTCGGACAGGGGAAGACCCAGTACTTC. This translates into CASSFSFGQGKTQYF.

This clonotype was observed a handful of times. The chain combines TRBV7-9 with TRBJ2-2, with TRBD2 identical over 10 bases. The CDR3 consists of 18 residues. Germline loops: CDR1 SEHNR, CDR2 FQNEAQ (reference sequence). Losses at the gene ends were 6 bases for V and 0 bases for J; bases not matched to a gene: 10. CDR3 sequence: CASSHPLAGSSNTGELFF. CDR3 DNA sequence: TGTGCCAGCAGTCATCCACTAGCGGGATCCTCGAACACCGGGGAGCTGTTTTTT.